Listed here are 7 T cell receptor beta chains from one sample, sequenced in a study of graft-versus-host responses after intestinal transplantation. Their antigens remain unidentified. Method: immunoSEQ multiplex PCR; TCRdb's copy keeps in-frame clones and lacks some. The sample consists of about 70,000 clones, 90% of them appearing once. The source material was unstimulated CD8+ T cells sorted from spleen or lymph node cells, sampled before intestinal transplant. These TCRs come from a human donor who received an intestinal transplant.

This clone was observed once. The gene calls are TRBV5-5 and TRBJ1-1, with D perhaps matching TRBD1 (5 bases). The CDR3 spans 15 residues. The germline V gene encodes CDR1 SGHKS and CDR2 YYEKEE (reference sequence). The V gene lost 0 bases and the J gene lost 1 base, with 10 bases spanning the gap. The CDR3 DNA is TGTGCCAGCAGCTTGGTGGGGGGAACGAACACTGAAGCTTTCTTT. Its protein is CASSLVGGTNTEAFF. Combining the CDR3 with reference TRBV5-5 and TRBJ1-1 gives the whole variable domain DAGVTQSPTHLIKTRGQQVTLRCSPISGHKSVSWYQQVLGQGPQFIFQYYEKEERGRGNFPDRFSARQFPNYSSELNVNALLLGDSALYLCASSLVGGTNTEAFFGQGTRLTVV.

V and J are TRBV29-1 and TRBJ2-5, with 7 bases aligning to TRBD1. The J call may be mistaken, given a closer DNA end match to TRBJ2-7. Per germline, CDR1 SQVTM and CDR2 ANQGSEA. The length of the CDR3 is 14 residues. The CDR3 sequence is CSVAPTGSNYEQYF. The CDR3 DNA reads TGCAGCGTTGCCCCGACAGGGTCGAACTACGAGCAGTACTTC.

The CDR3 sequence: CASGLAGTGVYEQYF. As DNA, the CDR3 is TGTGCTAGTGGTTTGGCCGGGACAGGCGTGTACGAGCAGTACTTC. V usage is TRBV12-5 and J usage is TRBJ2-7; 8 bases are a match to TRBD1. Trimming at V came to 1 base and at J to 4 bases, leaving 6 bases not matched to a gene. The CDR3 has 15 residues. Germline CDR1 LGHNT, CDR2 FRNRAP.

The chain carries TRBV6-5 and TRBJ1-1; D not resolved. This CDR3 spans 15 amino acids. V lost 0 bases to trimming and J lost 1 base, with 9 bases between them. From germline, CDR1 is MNHEY and CDR2 SVGAGI. The CDR3 nucleotides are TGTGCCAGCAGTTACTCAACCACAGAGAACACTGAAGCTTTCTTT. Residues: CASSYSTTENTEAFF.

This chain uses TRBV5-5 with TRBJ2-2, with 8 bases lining up with TRBD1. This CDR3 has 15 residues. The ends lost 3 bases at V and 0 bases at J; junction bases unmatched: 1. Germline V gives CDR1 SGHKS, CDR2 YYEKEE (reference sequence). This CDR3 is CASSSQGANTGELFF. The DNA of the CDR3 is TGTGCCAGCAGCTCACAGGGGGCGAACACCGGGGAGCTGTTTTTT.

The rearrangement uses TRBV13 and TRBJ2-7; D may be TRBD2 (5 bases). The CDR3 length is 14 residues. Germline V CDR1 and CDR2: PRHDT, FYEKMQ (reference sequence). V was pared by 0 bases and J by 1 base, with 7 bases between. The CDR3 region is CASSLGSGSYEQYF. The CDR3 nucleotides are TGTGCCAGCAGCTTAGGGAGCGGTTCCTACGAGCAGTACTTC.

The chain links TRBV5-6 to TRBJ1-4; D may be TRBD1 (6 bases). CDR1 and CDR2 from the germline V gene are SGHDT and YYEEEE. V was pared by 4 bases and J by 2 bases, with 18 bases between. The CDR3 is 17 amino acids. In DNA, the CDR3 is TGTGCCAGCAGCATGATACAGGGTAGTTCGACTAATGAAAAACTGTTTTTT. This encodes CASSMIQGSSTNEKLFF.